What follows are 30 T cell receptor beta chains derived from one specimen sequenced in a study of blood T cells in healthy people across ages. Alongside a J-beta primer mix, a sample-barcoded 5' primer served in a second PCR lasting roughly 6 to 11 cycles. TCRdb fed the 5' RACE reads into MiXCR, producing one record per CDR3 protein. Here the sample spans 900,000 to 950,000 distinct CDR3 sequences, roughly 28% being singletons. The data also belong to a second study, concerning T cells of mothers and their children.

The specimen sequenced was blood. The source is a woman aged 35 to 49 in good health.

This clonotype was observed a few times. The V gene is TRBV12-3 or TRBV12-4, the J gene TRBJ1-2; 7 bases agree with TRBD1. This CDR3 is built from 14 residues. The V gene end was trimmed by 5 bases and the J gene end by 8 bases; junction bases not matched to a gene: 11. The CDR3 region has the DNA TGTGCCAGCAGTCCCTTAAGACAGGGTGAGGGCTACACCTTC. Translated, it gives CASSPLRQGEGYTF.

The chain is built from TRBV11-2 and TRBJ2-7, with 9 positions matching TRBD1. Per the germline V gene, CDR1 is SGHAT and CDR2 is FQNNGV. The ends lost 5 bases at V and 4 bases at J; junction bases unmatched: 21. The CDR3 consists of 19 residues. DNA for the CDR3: TGTGCCAGCAGCACCAAGCCCTCTAATAACAGGGGGCCCACGTACGAGCAGTACTTC. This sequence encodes CASSTKPSNNRGPTYEQYF.

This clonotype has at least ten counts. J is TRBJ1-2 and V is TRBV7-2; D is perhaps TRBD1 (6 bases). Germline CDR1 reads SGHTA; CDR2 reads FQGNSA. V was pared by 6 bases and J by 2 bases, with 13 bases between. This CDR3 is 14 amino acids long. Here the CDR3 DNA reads TGTGCCAGCAGTCCATTGACAGGCAACTATGGCTACACCTTC. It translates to CASSPLTGNYGYTF.

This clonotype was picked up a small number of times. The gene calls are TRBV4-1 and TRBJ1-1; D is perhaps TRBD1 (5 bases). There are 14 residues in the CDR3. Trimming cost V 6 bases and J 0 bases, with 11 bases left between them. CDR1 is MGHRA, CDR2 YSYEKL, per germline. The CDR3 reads CASSQRGLNTEAFF. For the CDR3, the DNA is TGCGCCAGCAGTCAGCGGGGACTGAACACTGAAGCTTTCTTT.

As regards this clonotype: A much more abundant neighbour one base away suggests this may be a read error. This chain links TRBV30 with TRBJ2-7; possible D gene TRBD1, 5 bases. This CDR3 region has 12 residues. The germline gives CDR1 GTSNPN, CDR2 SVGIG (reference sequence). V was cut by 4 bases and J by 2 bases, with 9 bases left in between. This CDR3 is CAWIDSTYEQYF. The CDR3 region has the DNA TGTGCCTGGATCGACAGCACCTACGAGCAGTACTTC. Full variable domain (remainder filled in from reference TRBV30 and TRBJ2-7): SQTIHQWPATLVQPVGSPLSLECTVEGTSNPNLYWYRQAAGRGLQLLFYSVGIGQISSEVPQNLSASRPQDRQFILSSKKLLLSDSGFYLCAWIDSTYEQYFGPGTRLTVT.

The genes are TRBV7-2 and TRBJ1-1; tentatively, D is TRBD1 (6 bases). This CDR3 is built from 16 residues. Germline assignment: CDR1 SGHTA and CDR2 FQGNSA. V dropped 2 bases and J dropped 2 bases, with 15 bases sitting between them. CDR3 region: CASSLPYGQFNTEAFF. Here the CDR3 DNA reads TGTGCCAGCAGCTTACCCTACGGACAGTTTAACACTGAAGCTTTCTTT.

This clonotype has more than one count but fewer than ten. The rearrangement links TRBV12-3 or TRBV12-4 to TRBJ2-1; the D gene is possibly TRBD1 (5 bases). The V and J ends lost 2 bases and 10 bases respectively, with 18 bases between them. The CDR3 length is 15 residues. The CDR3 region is CASSLPQGRINEQFF. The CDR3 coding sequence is TGTGCCAGCAGTTTACCCCAGGGCAGGATCAACGAGCAGTTCTTC.

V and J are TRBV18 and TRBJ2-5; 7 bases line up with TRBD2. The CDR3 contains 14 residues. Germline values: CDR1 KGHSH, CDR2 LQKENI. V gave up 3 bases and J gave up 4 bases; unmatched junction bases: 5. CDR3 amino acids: CASSPGTMRETQYF. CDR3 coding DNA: TGTGCCAGCTCACCCGGGACTATGCGAGAGACCCAGTACTTC.

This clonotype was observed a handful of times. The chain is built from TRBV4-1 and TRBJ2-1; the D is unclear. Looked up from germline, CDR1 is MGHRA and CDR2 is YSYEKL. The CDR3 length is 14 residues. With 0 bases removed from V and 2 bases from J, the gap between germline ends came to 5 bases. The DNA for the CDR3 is TGCGCCAGCAGCCAAGAAGGGACCTACAATGAGCAGTTCTTC. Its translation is CASSQEGTYNEQFF.

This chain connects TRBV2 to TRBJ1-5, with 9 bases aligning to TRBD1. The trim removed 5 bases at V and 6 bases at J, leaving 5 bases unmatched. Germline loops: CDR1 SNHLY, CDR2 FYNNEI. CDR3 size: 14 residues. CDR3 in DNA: TGTGCCAGCAGTCCAGACAGGGGGAGTCAGCCCCAGCATTTT. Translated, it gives CASSPDRGSQPQHF.

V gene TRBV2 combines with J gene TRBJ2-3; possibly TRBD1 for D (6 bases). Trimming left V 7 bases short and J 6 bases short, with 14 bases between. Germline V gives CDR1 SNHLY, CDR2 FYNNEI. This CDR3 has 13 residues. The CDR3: CASNPGAIDTQYF. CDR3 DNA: TGTGCCAGCAATCCAGGGGCGATCGATACGCAGTATTTT.

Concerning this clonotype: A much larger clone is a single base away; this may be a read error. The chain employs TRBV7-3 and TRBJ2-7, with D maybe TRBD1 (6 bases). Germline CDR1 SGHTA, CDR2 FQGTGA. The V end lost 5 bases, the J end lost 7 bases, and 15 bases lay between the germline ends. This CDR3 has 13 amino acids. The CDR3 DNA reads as TGTGCCAGCAGCATCGGACAGACCAATGAGCAGTACTTC. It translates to CASSIGQTNEQYF.

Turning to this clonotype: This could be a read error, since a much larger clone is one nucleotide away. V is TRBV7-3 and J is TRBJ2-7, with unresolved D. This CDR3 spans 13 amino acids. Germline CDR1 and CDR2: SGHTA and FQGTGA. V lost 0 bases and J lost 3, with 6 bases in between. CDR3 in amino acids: CASSLTPVYEQYF. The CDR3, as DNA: TGTGCCAGCAGCTTAACCCCTGTCTACGAGCAGTACTTC.

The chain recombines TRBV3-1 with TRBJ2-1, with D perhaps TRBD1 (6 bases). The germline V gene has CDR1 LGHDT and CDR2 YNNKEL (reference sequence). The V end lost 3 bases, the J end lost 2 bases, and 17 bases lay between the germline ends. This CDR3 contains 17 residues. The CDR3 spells CASSHRQVHQTYNEQFF. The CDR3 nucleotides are TGTGCCAGCAGCCACCGACAGGTTCACCAAACCTACAATGAGCAGTTCTTC.

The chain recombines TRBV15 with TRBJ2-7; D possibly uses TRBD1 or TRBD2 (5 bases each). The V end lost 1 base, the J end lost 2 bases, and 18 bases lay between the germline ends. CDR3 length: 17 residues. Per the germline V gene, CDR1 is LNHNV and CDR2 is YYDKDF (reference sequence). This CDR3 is CATSRVSNWDGAYEQYF. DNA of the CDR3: TGTGCCACCAGCAGAGTCTCGAATTGGGACGGAGCCTACGAGCAGTACTTC.

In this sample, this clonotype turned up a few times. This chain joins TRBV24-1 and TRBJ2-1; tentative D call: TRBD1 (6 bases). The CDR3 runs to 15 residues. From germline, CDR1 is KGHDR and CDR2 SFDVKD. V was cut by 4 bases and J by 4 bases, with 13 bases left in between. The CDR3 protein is CATSDPGQIYNEQFF. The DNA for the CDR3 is TGTGCCACCAGTGACCCGGGACAAATTTACAATGAGCAGTTCTTC.

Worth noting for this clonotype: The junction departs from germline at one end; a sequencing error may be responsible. Here the CDR3 DNA reads TGCGCCAGCAGGAGACCGGGACAGGGGTACGACTACACCTTC. It yields the protein CASRRPGQGYDYTF. The V call is TRBV2, the J call TRBJ1-2, with TRBD1 matching over 10 bases. CDR1 and CDR2 (germline): SNHLY, FYNNEI. The CDR3 contains 14 residues.

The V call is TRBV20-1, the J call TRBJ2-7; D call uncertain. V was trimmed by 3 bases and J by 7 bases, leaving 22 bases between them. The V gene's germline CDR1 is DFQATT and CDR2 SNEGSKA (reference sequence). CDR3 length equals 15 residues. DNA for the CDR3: TGCAGTGCTAGGAAGCGTGCAACTACCCCGGATGAGCAGTACTTC. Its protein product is CSARKRATTPDEQYF.

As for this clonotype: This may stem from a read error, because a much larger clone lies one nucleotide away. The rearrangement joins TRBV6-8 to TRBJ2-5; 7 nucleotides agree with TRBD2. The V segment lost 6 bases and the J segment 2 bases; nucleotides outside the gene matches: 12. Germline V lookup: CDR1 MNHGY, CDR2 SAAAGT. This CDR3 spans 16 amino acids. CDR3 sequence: CASSPFGLAVQETQYF. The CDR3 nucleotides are TGTGCCAGCAGCCCCTTCGGGCTAGCGGTTCAAGAGACCCAGTACTTC.

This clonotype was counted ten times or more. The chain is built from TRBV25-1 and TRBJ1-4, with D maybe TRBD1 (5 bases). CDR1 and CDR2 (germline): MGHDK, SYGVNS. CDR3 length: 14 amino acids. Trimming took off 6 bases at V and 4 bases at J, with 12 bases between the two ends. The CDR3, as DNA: TGTGCCAGCAGCCGAACAGGACTTAATGAAAAACTGTTTTTT. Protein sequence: CASSRTGLNEKLFF.

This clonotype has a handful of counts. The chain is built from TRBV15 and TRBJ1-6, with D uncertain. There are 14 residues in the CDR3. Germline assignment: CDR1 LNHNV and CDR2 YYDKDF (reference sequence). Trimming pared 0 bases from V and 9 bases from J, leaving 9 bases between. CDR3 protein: CATSRDQSSSPLHF. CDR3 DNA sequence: TGTGCCACCAGCAGAGATCAATCGAGTTCACCCCTCCACTTT.

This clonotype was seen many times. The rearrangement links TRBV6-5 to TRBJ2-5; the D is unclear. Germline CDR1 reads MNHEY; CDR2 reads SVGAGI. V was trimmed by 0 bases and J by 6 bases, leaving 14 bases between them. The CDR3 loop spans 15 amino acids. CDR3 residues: CASSYSAGREKTQYF. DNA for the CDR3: TGTGCCAGCAGTTACTCGGCAGGAAGAGAAAAGACCCAGTACTTC.

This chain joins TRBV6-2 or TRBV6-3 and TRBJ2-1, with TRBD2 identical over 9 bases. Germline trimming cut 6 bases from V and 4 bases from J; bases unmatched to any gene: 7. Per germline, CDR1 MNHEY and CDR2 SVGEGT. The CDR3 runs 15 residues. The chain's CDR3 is CASRMRRGGYNEQFF. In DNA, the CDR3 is TGTGCCAGCAGGATGCGGCGGGGGGGATACAATGAGCAGTTCTTC.

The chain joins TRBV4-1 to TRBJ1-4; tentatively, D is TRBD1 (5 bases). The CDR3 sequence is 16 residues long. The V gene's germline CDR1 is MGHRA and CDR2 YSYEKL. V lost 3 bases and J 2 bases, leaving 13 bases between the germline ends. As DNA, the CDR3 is TGCGCCAGCAGCCATAAGATCAGGGAGACTAATGAAAAACTGTTTTTT. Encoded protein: CASSHKIRETNEKLFF.

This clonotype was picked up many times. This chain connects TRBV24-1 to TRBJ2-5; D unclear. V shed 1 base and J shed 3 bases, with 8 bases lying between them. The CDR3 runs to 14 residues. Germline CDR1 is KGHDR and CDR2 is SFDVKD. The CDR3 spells CATSDFGPKETQYF. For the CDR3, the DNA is TGTGCCACCAGTGATTTCGGACCAAAAGAGACCCAGTACTTC.

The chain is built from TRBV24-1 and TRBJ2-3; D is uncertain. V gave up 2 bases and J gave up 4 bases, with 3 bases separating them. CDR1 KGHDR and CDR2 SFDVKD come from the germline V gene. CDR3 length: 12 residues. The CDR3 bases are TGTGCCACCAGTGATTACCCAGATACGCAGTATTTT. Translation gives CATSDYPDTQYF.

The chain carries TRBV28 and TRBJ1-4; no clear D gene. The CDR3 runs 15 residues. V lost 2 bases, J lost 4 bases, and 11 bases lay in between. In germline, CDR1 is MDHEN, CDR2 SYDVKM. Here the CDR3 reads CASSLLQNLNEKLFF. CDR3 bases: TGTGCCAGCAGTTTACTGCAGAATCTTAATGAAAAACTGTTTTTT.

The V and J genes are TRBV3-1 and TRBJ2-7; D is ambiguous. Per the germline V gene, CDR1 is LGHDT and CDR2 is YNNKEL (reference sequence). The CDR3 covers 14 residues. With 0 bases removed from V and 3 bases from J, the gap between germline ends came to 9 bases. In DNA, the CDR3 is TGTGCCAGCAGCCAAGACCCCAACAGCTACGAGCAGTACTTC. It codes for CASSQDPNSYEQYF.

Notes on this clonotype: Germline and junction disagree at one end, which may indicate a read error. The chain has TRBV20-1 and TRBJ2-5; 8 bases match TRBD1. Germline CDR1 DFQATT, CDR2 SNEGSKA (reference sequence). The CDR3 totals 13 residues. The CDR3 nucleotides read TGCAGTGCGGTGCAGGGGGCAGGAGAGACCCGGTACTTC. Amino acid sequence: CSAVQGAGETRYF.

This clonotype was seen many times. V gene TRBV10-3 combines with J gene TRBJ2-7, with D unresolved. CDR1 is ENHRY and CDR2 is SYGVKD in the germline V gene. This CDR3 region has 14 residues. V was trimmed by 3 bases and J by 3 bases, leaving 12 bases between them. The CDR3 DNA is TGTGCCATCAGTGACTTGGGGTTGAACTACGAGCAGTACTTC. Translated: CAISDLGLNYEQYF.